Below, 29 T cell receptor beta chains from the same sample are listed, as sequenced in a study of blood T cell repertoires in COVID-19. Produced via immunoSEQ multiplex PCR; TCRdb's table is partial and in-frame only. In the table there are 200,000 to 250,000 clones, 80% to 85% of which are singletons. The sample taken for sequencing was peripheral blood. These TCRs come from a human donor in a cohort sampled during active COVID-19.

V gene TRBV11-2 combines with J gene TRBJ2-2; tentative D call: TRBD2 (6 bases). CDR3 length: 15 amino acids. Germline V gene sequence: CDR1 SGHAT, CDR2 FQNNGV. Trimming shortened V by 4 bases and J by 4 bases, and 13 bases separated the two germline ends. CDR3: CASSYREVGTGELFF. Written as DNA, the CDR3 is TGTGCCAGCAGCTATAGGGAGGTTGGCACCGGGGAGCTGTTTTTT.

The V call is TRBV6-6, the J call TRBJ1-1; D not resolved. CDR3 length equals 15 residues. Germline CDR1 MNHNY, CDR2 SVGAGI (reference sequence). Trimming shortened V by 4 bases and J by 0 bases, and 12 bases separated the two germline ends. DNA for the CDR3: TGTGCCAGCAGTTCTACAGCGGAAATGAACACTGAAGCTTTCTTT. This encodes CASSSTAEMNTEAFF.

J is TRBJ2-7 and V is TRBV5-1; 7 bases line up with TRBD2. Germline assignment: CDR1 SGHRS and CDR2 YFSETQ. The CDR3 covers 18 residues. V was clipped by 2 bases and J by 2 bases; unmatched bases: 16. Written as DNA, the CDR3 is TGCGCCAGCAGCTTACGGACTAGGACTCAGATGGTAACCTACGAGCAGTACTTC. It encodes CASSLRTRTQMVTYEQYF. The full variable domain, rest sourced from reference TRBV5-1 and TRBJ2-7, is KAGVTQTPRYLIKTRGQQVTLSCSPISGHRSVSWYQQTPGQGLQFLFEYFSETQRNKGNFPGRFSGRQFSNSRSEMNVSTLELGDSALYLCASSLRTRTQMVTYEQYFGPGTRLTVT.

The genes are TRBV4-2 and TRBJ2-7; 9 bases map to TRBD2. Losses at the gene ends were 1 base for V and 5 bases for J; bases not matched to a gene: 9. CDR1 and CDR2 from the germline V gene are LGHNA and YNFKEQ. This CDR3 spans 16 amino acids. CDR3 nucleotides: TGTGCCAGCAGCCAAGCGGCTAGCGGGAACCTGGACGAGCAGTACTTC. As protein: CASSQAASGNLDEQYF.

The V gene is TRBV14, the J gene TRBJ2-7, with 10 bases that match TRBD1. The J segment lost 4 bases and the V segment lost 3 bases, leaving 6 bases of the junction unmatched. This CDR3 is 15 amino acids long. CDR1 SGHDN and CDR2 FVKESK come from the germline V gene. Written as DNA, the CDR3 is TGTGCCAGCAGCCAGCCGGGACAGGGGTTTTACGAGCAGTACTTC. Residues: CASSQPGQGFYEQYF.

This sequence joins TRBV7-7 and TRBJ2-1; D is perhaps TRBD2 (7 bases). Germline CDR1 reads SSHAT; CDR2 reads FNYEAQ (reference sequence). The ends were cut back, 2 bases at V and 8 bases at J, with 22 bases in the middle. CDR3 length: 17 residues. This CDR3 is CASSLKGGLAALDEQFF. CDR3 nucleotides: TGTGCCAGCAGCTTAAAGGGGGGGCTAGCGGCCCTAGATGAGCAGTTCTTC.

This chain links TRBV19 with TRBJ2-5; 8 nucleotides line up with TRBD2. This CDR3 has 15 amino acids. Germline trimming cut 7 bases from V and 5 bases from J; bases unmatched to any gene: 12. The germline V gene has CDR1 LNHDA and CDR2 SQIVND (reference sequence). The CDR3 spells CASKTSGSLGETQYF. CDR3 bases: TGTGCCAGTAAAACTAGCGGCAGCCTGGGGGAGACCCAGTACTTC.

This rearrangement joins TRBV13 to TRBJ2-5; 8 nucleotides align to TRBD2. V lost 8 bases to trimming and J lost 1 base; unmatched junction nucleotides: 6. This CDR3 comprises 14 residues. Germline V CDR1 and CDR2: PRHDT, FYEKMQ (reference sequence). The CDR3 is CASHRLAGQETQYF. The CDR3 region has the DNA TGTGCCAGCCACCGCCTAGCGGGCCAAGAGACCCAGTACTTC.

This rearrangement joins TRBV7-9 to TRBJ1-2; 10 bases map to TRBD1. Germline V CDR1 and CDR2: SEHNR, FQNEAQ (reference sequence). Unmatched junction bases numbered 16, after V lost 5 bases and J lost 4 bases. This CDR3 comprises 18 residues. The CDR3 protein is CASSTGRPGQGLSYGYTF. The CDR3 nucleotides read TGTGCCAGCAGCACGGGGAGGCCGGGACAGGGGTTGAGCTATGGCTACACCTTC.

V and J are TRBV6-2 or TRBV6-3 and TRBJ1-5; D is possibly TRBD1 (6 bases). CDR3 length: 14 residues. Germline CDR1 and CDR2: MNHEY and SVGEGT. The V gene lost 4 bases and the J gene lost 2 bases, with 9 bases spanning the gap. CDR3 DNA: TGTGCCAGCAGTTTGAACAGGGGCAATCAGCCCCAGCATTTT. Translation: CASSLNRGNQPQHF.

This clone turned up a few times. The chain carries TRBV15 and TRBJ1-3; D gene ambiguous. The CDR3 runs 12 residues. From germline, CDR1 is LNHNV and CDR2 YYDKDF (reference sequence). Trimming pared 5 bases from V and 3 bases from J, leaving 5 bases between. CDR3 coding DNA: TGTGCCACCAGCCTCTTTGGAAACACCATATATTTT. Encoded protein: CATSLFGNTIYF.

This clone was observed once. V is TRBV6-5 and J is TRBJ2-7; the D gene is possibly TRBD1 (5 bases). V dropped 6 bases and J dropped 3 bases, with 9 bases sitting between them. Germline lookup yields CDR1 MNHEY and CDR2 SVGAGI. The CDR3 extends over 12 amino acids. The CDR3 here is CASRRQFYEQYF. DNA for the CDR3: TGTGCCAGCAGGAGACAGTTCTACGAGCAGTACTTC.

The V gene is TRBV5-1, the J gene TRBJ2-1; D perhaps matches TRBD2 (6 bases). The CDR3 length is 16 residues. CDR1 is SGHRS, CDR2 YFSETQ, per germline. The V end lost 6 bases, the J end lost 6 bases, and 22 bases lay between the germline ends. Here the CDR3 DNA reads TGCGCCAGCACCCTGACTGGCGGGACCAGCATCAATGAGCAGTTCTTC. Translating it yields CASTLTGGTSINEQFF. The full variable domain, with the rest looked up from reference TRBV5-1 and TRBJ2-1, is KAGVTQTPRYLIKTRGQQVTLSCSPISGHRSVSWYQQTPGQGLQFLFEYFSETQRNKGNFPGRFSGRQFSNSRSEMNVSTLELGDSALYLCASTLTGGTSINEQFFGPGTRLTVL.

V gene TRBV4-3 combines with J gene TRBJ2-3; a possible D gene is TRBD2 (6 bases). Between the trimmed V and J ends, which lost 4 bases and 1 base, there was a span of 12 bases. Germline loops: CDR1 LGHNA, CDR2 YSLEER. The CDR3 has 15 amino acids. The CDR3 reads CASSLRDGGTDTQYF. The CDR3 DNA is TGCGCCAGCAGCCTGCGGGACGGAGGCACAGATACGCAGTATTTT.

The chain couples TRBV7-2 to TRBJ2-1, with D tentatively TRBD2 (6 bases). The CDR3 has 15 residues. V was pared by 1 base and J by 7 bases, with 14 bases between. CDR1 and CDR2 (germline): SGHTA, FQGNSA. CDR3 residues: CASSLGSGVRNEQFF. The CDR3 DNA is TGTGCCAGCAGCTTAGGGTCGGGAGTGCGGAATGAGCAGTTCTTC.

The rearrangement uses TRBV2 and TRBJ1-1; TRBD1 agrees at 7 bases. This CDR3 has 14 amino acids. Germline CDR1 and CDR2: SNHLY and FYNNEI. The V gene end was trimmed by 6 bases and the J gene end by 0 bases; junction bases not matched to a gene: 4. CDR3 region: CASSRDSMNTEAFF. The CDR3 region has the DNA TGTGCCAGCAGCCGGGACAGCATGAACACTGAAGCTTTCTTT.

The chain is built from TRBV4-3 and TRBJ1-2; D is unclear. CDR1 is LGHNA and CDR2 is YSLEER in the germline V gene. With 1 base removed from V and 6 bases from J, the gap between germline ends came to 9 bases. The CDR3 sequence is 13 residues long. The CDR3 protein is CASSQGEYHGYTF. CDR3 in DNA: TGCGCCAGCAGCCAAGGGGAGTATCATGGCTACACCTTC.

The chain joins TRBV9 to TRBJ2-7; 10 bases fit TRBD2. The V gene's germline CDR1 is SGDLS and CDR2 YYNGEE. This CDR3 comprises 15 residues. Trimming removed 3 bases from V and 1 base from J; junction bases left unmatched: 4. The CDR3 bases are TGTGCCAGCAGCGCCGGACTAGCGGATTCCTACGAGCAGTACTTC. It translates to CASSAGLADSYEQYF.

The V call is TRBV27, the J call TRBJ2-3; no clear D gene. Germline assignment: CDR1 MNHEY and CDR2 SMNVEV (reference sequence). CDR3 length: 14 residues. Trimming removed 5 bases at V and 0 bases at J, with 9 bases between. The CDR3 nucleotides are TGTGCCAGCAGTGTAAGCACTAGCACAGATACGCAGTATTTT. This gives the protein CASSVSTSTDTQYF.

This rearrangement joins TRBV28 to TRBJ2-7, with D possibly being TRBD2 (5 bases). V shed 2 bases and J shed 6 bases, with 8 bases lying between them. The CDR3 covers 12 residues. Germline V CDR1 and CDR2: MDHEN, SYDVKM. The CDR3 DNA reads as TGTGCCAGCAGTTTAAGGCTAGCCGAGCAGTACTTC. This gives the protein CASSLRLAEQYF.

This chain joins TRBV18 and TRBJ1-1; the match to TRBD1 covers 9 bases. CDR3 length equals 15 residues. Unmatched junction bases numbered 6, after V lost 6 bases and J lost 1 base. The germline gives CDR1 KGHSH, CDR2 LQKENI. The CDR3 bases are TGTGCCAGCTCCCGCGAGACAGGGGGGAACACTGAAGCTTTCTTT. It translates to CASSRETGGNTEAFF. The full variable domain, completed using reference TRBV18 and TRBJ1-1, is NAGVMQNPRHLVRRRGQEARLRCSPMKGHSHVYWYRQLPEEGLKFMVYLQKENIIDESGMPKERFSAEFPKEGPSILRIQQVVRGDSAAYFCASSRETGGNTEAFFGQGTRLTVV.

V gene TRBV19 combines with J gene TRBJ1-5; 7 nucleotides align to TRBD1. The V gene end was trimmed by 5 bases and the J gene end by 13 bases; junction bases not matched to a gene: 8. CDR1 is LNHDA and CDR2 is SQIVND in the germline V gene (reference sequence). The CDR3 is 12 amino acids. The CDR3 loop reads CASSEGDRAQHF. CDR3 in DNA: TGTGCCAGTAGTGAGGGGGACAGAGCACAGCATTTT.

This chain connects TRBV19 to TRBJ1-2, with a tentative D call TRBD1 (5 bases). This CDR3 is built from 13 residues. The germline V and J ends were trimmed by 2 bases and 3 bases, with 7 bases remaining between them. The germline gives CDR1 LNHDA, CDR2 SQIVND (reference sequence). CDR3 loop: CASSIPGYYGYTF. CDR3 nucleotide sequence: TGTGCCAGTAGTATACCAGGGTACTATGGCTACACCTTC. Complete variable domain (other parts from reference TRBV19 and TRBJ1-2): DGGITQSPKYLFRKEGQNVTLSCEQNLNHDAMYWYRQDPGQGLRLIYYSQIVNDFQKGDIAEGYSVSREKKESFPLTVTSAQKNPTAFYLCASSIPGYYGYTFGSGTRLTVV.

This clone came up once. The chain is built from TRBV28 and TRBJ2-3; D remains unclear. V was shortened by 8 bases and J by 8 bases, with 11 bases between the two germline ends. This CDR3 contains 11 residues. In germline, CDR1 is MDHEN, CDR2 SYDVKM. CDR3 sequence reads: CASSVVATQYF. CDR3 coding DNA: TGTGCCAGCTCGGTAGTAGCTACGCAGTATTTT.

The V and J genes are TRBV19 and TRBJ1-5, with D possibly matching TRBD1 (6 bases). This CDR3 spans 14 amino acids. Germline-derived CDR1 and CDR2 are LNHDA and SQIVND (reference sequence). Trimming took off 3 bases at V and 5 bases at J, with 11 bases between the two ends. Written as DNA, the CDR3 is TGTGCCAGTAGTATCAACAGGGACGATCAGCCCCAGCATTTT. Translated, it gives CASSINRDDQPQHF.

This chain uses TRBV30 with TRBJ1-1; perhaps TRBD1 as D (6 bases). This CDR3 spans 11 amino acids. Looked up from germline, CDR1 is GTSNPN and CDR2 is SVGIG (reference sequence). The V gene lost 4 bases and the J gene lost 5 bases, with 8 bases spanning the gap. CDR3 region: CAWTGTTEAFF. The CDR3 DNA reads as TGTGCCTGGACAGGGACAACTGAAGCTTTCTTT.

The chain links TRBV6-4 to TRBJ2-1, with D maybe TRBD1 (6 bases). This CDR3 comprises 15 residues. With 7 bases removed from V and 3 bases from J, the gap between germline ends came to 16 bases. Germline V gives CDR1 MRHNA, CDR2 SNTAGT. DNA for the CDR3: TGTGCCAGCACCACGTCGGTAGGGGGCTACAATGAGCAGTTCTTC. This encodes CASTTSVGGYNEQFF.

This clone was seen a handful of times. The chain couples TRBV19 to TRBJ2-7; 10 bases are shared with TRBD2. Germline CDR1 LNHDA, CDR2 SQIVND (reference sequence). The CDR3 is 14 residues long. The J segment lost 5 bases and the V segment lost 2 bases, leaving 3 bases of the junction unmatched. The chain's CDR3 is CASSILAGDHEQYF. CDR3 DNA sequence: TGTGCCAGTAGTATACTAGCGGGAGACCACGAGCAGTACTTC.

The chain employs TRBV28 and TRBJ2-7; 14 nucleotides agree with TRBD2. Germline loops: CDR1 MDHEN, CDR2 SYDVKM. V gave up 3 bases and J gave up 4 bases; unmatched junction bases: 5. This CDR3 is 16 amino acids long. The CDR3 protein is CASSFGTSGRMYEQYF. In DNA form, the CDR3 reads TGTGCCAGCAGTTTCGGGACTAGCGGGAGAATGTACGAGCAGTACTTC. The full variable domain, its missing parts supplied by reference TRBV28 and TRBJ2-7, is DVKVTQSSRYLVKRTGEKVFLECVQDMDHENMFWYRQDPGLGLRLIYFSYDVKMKEKGDIPEGYSVSREKKERFSLILESASTNQTSMYLCASSFGTSGRMYEQYFGPGTRLTVT.